The clone carrying this T cell receptor beta chain was observed many times. Its antigen is still unknown. The sample comes from a study of T cells in Graves' hyperthyroidism and ophthalmopathy. At the level of the study: Upon initial diagnosis and before any treatment, peripheral blood was collected.

Fresh peripheral blood, under 13 ml, yielded the PBMCs. Germline V gene sequence: CDR1 DFQATT, CDR2 SNEGSKA (reference sequence). The V gene lost 0 bases and the J gene lost 0 bases, with 9 bases spanning the gap. CDR3 length: 15 amino acids. Study-level findings and limits: Ophthalmopathy was distinguished from stable hyperthyroidism by 13 V-J signatures. Blood shared most expanded thyroid clonotypes above 0.001.

Using RNA transcripts as the source, TCR beta CDR3 regions were amplified. First-round RT-PCR targeting the TCR CDR3 was performed with the HTBI primer set. TCRdb re-analysed the multiplex PCR reads in MiXCR, keeping a single row per CDR3 protein. Counted here are about 610,000 distinct CDR3 sequences, around 15% occurring once; the ten biggest clones make up around 4.5%. The receptor was isolated from a woman between 40 and 50 years old with Graves' ophthalmopathy. Material: blood. V is TRBV20-1 and J is TRBJ1-3; D gene uncertain. CDR3 nucleotides: TGCAGTGCTAGAGAGGGGAAGGTCTCTGGAAACACCATATATTTT. The encoded protein is CSAREGKVSGNTIYF.